The T cell receptor (beta chain) described here comes from a study of T cell clonality in common variable immunodeficiency. Germline V lookup: CDR1 DFQATT, CDR2 SNEGSKA (reference sequence). Trimming removed 1 base from V and 5 bases from J; junction bases left unmatched: 11. The CDR3 is 17 residues long. Overall study results and limits: What drives increased CVID clonality needs T cell subpopulation sequencing. Shared TCRbeta clones were fewer between CVID subjects than controls. Compared with healthy controls, CVID subjects showed increased TCRbeta clonality, mostly in about a third.

Using immunoSEQ multiplex PCR, the repertoire was profiled, and TCRdb retains in-frame clones only, with some absent. The repertoire shows tens of thousands of clones, none seen only once; the top ten take roughly 5.9%. This clone was counted ten times or more. Antigen unknown. The read ends 3 residues early relative to the CDR3; the germline J gene fills the gap. V and J are TRBV20-1 and TRBJ1-1, with 12 bases lining up with TRBD1. Source material: peripheral blood mononuclear cells. This receptor was identified in a person between 18 and 75 years old in good health. CDR3 DNA (partial): TGCAGTGCTAGAGGCTGGGACAGGGGGCGCAGTCGGACTGAA. Amino acid sequence: CSARGWDRGRSRTE. The whole CDR3 protein reads CSARGWDRGRSRTEAFF.